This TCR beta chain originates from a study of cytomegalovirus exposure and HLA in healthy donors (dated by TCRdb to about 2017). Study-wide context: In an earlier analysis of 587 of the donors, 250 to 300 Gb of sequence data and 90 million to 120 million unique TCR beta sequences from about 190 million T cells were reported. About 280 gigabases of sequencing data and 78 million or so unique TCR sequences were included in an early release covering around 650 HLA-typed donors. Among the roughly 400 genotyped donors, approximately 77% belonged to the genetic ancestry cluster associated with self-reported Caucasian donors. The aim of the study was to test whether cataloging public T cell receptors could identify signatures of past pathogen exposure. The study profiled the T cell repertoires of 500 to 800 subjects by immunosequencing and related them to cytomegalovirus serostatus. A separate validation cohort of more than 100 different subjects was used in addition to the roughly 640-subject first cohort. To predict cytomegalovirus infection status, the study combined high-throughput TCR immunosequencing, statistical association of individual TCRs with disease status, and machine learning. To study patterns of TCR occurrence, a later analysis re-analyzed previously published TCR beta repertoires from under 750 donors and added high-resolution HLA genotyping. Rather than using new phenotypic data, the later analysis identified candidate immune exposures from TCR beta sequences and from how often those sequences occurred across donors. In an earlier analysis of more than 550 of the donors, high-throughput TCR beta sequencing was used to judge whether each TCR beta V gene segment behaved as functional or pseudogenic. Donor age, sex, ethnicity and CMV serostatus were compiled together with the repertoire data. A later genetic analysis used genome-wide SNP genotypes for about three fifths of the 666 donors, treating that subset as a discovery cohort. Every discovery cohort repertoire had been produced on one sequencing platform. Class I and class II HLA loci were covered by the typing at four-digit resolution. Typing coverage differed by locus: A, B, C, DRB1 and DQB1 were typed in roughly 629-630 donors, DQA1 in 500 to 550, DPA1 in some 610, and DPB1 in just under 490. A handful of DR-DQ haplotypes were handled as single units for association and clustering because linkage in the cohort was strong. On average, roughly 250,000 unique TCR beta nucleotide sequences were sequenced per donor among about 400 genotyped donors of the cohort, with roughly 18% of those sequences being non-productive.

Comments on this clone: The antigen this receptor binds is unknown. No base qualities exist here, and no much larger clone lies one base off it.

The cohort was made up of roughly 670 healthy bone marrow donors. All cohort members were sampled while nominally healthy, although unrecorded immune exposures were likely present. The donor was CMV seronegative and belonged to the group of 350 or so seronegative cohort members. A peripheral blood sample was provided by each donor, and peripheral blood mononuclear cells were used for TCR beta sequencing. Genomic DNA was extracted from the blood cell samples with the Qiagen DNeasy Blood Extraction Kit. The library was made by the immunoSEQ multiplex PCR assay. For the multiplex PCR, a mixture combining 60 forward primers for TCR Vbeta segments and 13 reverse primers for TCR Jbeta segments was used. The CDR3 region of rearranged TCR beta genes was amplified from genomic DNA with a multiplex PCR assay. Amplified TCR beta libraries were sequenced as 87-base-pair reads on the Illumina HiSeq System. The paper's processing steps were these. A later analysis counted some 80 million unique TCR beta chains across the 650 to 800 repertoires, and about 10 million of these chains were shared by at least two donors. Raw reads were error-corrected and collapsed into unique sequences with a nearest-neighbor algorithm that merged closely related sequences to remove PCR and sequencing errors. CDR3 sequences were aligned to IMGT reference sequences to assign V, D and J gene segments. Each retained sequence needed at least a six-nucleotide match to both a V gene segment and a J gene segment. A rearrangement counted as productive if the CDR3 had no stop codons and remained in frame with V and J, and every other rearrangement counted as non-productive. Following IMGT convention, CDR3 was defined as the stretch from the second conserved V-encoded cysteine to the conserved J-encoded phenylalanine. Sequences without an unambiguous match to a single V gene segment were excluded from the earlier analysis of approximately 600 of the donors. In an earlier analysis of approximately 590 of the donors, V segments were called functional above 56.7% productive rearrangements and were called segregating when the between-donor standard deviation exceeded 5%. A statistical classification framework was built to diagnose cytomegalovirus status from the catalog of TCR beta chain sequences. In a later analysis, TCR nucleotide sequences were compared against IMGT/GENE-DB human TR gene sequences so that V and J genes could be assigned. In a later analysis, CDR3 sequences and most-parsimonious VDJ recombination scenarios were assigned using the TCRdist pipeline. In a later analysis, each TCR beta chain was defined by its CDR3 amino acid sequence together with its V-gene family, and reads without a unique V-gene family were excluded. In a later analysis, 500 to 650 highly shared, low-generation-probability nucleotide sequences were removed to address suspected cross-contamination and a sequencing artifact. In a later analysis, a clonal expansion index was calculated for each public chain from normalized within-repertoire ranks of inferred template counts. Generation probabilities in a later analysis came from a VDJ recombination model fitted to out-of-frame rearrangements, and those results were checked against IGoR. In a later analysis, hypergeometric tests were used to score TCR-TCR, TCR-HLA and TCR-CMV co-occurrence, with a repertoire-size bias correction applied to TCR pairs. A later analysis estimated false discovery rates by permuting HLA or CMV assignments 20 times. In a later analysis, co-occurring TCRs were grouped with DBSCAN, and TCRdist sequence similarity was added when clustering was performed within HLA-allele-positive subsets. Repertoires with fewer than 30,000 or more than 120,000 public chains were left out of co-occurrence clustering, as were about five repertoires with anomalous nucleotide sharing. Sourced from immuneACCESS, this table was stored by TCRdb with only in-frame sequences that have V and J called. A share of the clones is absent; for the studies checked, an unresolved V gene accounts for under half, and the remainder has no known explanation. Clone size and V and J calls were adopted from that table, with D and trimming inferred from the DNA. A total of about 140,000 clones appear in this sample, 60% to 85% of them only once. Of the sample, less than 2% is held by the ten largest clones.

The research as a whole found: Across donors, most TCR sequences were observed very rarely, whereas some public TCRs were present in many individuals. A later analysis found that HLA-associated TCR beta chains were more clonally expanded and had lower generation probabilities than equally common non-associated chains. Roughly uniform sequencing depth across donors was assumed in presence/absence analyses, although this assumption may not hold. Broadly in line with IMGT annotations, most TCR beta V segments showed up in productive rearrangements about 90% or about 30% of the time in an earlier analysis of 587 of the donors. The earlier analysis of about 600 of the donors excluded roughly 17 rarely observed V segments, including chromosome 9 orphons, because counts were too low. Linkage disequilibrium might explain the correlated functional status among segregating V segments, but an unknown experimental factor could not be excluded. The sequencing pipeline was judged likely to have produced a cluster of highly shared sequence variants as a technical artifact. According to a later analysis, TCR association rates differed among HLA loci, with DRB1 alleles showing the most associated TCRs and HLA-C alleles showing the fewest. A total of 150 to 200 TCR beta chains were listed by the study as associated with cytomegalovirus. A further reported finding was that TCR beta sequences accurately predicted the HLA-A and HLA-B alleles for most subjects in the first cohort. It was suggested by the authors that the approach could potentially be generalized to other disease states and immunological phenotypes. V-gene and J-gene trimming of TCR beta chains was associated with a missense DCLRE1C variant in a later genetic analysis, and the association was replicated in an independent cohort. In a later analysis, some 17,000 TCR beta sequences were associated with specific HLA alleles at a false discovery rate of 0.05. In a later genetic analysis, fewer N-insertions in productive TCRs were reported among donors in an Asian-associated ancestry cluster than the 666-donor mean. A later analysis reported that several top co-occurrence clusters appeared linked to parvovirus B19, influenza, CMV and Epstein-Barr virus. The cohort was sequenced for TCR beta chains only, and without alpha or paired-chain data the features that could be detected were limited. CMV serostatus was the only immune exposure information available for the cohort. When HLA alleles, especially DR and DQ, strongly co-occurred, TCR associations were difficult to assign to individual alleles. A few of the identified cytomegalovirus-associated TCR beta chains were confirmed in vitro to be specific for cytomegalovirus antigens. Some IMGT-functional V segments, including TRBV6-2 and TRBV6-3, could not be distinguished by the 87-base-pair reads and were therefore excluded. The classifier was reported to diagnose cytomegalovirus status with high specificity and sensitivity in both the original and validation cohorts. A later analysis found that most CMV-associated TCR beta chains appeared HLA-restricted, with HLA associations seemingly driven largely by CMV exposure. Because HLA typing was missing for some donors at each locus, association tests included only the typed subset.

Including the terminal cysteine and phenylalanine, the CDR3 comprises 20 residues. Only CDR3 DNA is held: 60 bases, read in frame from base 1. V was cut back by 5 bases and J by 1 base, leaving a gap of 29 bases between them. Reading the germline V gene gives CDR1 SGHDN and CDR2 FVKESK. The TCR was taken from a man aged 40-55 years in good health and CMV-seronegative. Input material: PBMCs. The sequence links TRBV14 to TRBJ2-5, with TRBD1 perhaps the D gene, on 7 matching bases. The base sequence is TGTGCCAGCAGCTTGCCGGGACAGCGGGCGGACGGGCCTACCCAAGAGACCCAGTACTTC. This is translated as CASSLPGQRADGPTQETQYF.